A single sample is the source of the 14 T cell receptor beta chains below, sequenced in a study of beta chain features in type 1 diabetes. Regarding the study as a whole: Moderate but significant shortening of TCRB CDR3s was recorded in all four CD4+ subsets from Type 1 diabetes patients.

Reverse transcribing all isolated RNA meant expressed TCRB transcripts were sequenced. The method was immunoSEQ multiplex PCR; TCRdb's version includes in-frame clones alone and lacks a portion of them. The sample has about 160,000 clones, 7.5% to 9.5% seen once. What these receptors recognize is not known. The sample comprised central memory CD4+ T cells from blood. The receptors were gathered from a woman aged 18-29 years with type 1 diabetes.

A few counts support this clone. CDR3 sequence (DNA): TGTGCCAGCAGCTTACCCGGCCGACTCGACCAAGAGACCCAGTACTTC. This codes for CASSLPGRLDQETQYF. The chain has TRBV7-9 and TRBJ2-5, with unresolved D. With 2 bases removed from V and 0 bases from J, the gap between germline ends came to 13 bases. Per germline, CDR1 SEHNR and CDR2 FQNEAQ (reference sequence). The CDR3 is made up of 16 amino acids.

The V gene is TRBV19, the J gene TRBJ2-1, with D perhaps matching TRBD1 (6 bases). In germline, CDR1 is LNHDA, CDR2 SQIVND (reference sequence). CDR3 size: 12 residues. The V end lost 8 bases, the J end lost 4 bases, and 9 bases lay between the germline ends. The CDR3 bases are TGTGCCAGTTCAGACAGGTACAATGAGCAGTTCTTC. Translating it yields CASSDRYNEQFF.

This rearrangement joins TRBV10-3 to TRBJ2-3; TRBD1 matches 8 bases. The V gene's germline CDR1 is ENHRY and CDR2 SYGVKD. Trimming took 6 bases from V and 3 from J; bases not matched to a gene: 8. CDR3 length: 15 residues. The CDR3 sequence is CAIRGFQGATDTQYF. As DNA, the CDR3 is TGTGCCATCAGAGGCTTCCAGGGGGCAACAGATACGCAGTATTTT.

This clone turned up a few times. The rearrangement links TRBV5-1 to TRBJ2-7, with D possibly being TRBD2 (6 bases). CDR3 size: 15 residues. The germline gives CDR1 SGHRS, CDR2 YFSETQ. V lost 1 base and J lost 7, with 18 bases in between. The CDR3: CASSLSGGREREQYF. The CDR3 region has the DNA TGCGCCAGCAGCTTGTCCGGTGGCCGGGAGAGGGAGCAGTACTTC.

This clone was picked up a small number of times. The V and J genes are TRBV6-4 and TRBJ2-1; TRBD1 matches at 9 bases. The CDR3 spans 15 residues. V lost 6 bases, J lost 9 bases, and 12 bases stayed unmatched. CDR1 is MRHNA and CDR2 is SNTAGT in the germline V gene. The CDR3 reads CASRVSGQGQGEQFF. CDR3 nucleotides: TGTGCCAGCAGAGTCTCGGGGCAGGGACAGGGTGAGCAGTTCTTC.

This clone was picked up a small number of times. The sample has other DNA sequences that encode this CDR3 too. This chain uses TRBV7-2 with TRBJ1-2, with D tentatively TRBD1 (5 bases). Per the germline V gene, CDR1 is SGHTA and CDR2 is FQGNSA. The V gene lost 5 bases and the J gene lost 4 bases, with 11 bases spanning the gap. This CDR3 has 13 amino acids. The CDR3 nucleotides are TGTGCCAGCAGCCCCGACAGTTCCTATGGCTACACCTTC. It translates to CASSPDSSYGYTF.

The sample holds a few counts of this clone. The chain links TRBV4-3 to TRBJ1-2, with D hard to call. Germline V gene sequence: CDR1 LGHNA, CDR2 YSLEER. V was cut by 0 bases and J by 2 bases, with 10 bases left in between. This CDR3 spans 15 amino acids. The CDR3 nucleotides read TGCGCCAGCAGCCAAGATCCAGTACCAAACTATGGCTACACCTTC. Protein: CASSQDPVPNYGYTF.

The chain combines TRBV19 with TRBJ1-4; tentative D call: TRBD1 (6 bases). V was clipped by 3 bases and J by 0 bases, with 11 bases between them. Germline CDR1 reads LNHDA; CDR2 reads SQIVND (reference sequence). The CDR3 is 16 amino acids. CDR3 nucleotide sequence: TGTGCCAGTAGTATCAGCACAGGGACAACTAATGAAAAACTGTTTTTT. Residues: CASSISTGTTNEKLFF.

This clone was seen a handful of times. The chain carries TRBV10-3 and TRBJ1-6, with D perhaps TRBD1 (5 bases). The germline V and J ends were trimmed by 4 bases and 5 bases, with 12 bases remaining between them. The CDR3 runs to 15 residues. Germline lookup yields CDR1 ENHRY and CDR2 SYGVKD. CDR3 coding DNA: TGTGCCATCAGTGGGGAGGGACGGAATAATTCACCCCTCCACTTT. Translation gives CAISGEGRNNSPLHF.

In this sample, this clone turned up a few times. This chain uses TRBV28 with TRBJ1-5; perhaps TRBD1 as D (5 bases). The V and J ends lost 6 bases and 7 bases respectively, with 10 bases between them. The CDR3 totals 12 residues. Germline V gene lookup returns CDR1 MDHEN and CDR2 SYDVKM. The CDR3 coding sequence is TGTGCCAGCAGACAGGCGCCCCAGCCCCAGCATTTT. It yields the protein CASRQAPQPQHF.

There are a few counts of this clone. This chain connects TRBV18 to TRBJ1-4; D possibly corresponds to TRBD1 (5 bases). Germline CDR1 is KGHSH and CDR2 is LQKENI. The CDR3 has 15 residues. V was clipped by 2 bases and J by 5 bases, with 12 bases between them. DNA of the CDR3: TGTGCCAGCTCACCAGCCCCGCAGGGAAATGAAAAACTGTTTTTT. It translates to CASSPAPQGNEKLFF.

The chain has TRBV2 and TRBJ1-1; D gene unclear. V dropped 6 bases and J dropped 1 base, with 9 bases sitting between them. This CDR3 comprises 13 residues. Germline V gene lookup returns CDR1 SNHLY and CDR2 FYNNEI. CDR3 sequence: CASSQEQNTEAFF. CDR3 nucleotides: TGTGCCAGCAGCCAAGAACAGAACACTGAAGCTTTCTTT.

This clone has more than one count but fewer than ten. The chain has TRBV5-1 and TRBJ2-5, with a tentative D call TRBD1 (5 bases). The length of the CDR3 is 15 residues. The germline CDR1 and CDR2 sequences are SGHRS and YFSETQ. The germline V and J ends were trimmed by 4 bases and 5 bases, with 18 bases remaining between them. In nucleotides, the CDR3 is TGCGCCAGCAGCCCACTCGCCTGGGGCCGGGAGACCCAGTACTTC. It specifies CASSPLAWGRETQYF.

This clone turned up a few times. This rearrangement joins TRBV9 to TRBJ2-5, with 9 bases fitting TRBD1. From germline, CDR1 is SGDLS and CDR2 YYNGEE. The CDR3 totals 19 residues. Germline trimming cut 2 bases from V and 0 bases from J; bases unmatched to any gene: 14. Here the CDR3 reads CASSVSTGTGSKDQETQYF. The CDR3 bases are TGTGCCAGCAGCGTCTCTACCGGGACAGGGTCTAAGGACCAAGAGACCCAGTACTTC. The full variable domain, in which reference TRBV9 and TRBJ2-5 provide the parts outside the CDR3, is DSGVTQTPKHLITATGQRVTLRCSPRSGDLSVYWYQQSLDQGLQFLIQYYNGEERAKGNILERFSAQQFPDLHSELNLSSLELGDSALYFCASSVSTGTGSKDQETQYFGPGTRLLVL.